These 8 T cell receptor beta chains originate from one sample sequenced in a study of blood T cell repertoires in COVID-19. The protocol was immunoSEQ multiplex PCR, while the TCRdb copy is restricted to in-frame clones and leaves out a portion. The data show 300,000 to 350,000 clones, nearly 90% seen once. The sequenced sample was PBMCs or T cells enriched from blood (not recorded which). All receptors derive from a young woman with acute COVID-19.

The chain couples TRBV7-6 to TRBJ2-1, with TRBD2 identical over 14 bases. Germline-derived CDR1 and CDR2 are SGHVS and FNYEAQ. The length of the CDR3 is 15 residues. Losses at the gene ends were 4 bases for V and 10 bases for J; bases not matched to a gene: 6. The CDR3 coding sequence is TGTGCCAGCAGCTACGGACTAGCGGGAGGTAGGGAGCAGTTCTTC. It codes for CASSYGLAGGREQFF.

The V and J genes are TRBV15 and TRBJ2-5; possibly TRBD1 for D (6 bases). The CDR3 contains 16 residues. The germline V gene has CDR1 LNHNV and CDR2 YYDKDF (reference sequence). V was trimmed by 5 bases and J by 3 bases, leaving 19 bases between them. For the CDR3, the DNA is TGTGCCACCAGCGCTTTCAAGGCAGGGGACAAAGAGACCCAGTACTTC. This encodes CATSAFKAGDKETQYF.

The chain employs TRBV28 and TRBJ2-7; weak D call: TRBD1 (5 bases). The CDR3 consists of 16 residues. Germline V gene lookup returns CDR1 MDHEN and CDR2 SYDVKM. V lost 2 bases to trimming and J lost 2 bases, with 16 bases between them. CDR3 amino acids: CASSLRGRVMPYEQYF. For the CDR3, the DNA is TGTGCCAGCAGTTTACGTGGCAGGGTCATGCCCTACGAGCAGTACTTC.

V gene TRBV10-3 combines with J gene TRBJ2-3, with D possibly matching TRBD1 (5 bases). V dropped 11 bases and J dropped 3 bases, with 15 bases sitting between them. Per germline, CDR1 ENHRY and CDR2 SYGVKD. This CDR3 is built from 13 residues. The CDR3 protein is CAYRQGATDTQYF. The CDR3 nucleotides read TGTGCCTATCGGCAGGGTGCGACAGATACGCAGTATTTT.

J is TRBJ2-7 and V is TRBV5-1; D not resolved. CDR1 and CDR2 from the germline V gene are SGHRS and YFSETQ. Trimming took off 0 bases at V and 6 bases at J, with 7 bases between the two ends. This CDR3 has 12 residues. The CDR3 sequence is CASSLDSPEQYF. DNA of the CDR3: TGCGCCAGCAGCTTGGACAGCCCCGAGCAGTACTTC.

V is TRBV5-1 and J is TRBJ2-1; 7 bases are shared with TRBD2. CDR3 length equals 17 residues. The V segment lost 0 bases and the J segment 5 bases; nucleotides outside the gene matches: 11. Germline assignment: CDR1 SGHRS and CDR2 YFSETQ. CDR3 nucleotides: TGCGCCAGCAGCTTGGCGGCTAGCGGATACGTCCACAATGAGCAGTTCTTC. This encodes CASSLAASGYVHNEQFF.

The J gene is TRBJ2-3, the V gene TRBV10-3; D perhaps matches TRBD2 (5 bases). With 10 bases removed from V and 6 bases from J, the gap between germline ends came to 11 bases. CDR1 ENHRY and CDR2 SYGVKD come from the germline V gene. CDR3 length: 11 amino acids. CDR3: CATRTRDTQYF. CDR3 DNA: TGTGCCACCCGTACTAGGGATACGCAGTATTTT.

CDR3 in DNA: TGCGCCAGCAGCTCCGACAGGGTGAACACCGGGGAGCTGTTTTTT. It specifies CASSSDRVNTGELFF. The gene calls are TRBV5-1 and TRBJ2-2, with 7 bases matching TRBD1. Germline V CDR1 and CDR2: SGHRS, YFSETQ. The CDR3 has 15 amino acids. The V segment lost 3 bases and the J segment 1 base; nucleotides outside the gene matches: 3. Variable domain in full (rest from reference TRBV5-1 and TRBJ2-2): KAGVTQTPRYLIKTRGQQVTLSCSPISGHRSVSWYQQTPGQGLQFLFEYFSETQRNKGNFPGRFSGRQFSNSRSEMNVSTLELGDSALYLCASSSDRVNTGELFFGEGSRLTVL.